This T cell receptor beta chain appears in the sequencing data of a study of molecular identifiers for immune sequencing clone quantification. General study findings and limits: Spiked Jurkat TCR RNA equivalent to one cell reportedly surfaced among roughly 1 million naive cells. Should identical TCR molecules share a barcode, the sizes of highly expanded clones could be underestimated. Clones carrying above 20 RNA copies accounted for over 97% of effector molecules, under 1% in naive cells.

TCRdb processed the PCR reads anew with MiXCR; each CDR3 protein has one entry. The sample lists around 82,000 distinct CDR3 sequences; under 20% were seen once. The germline V and J ends were trimmed by 0 bases and 7 bases, with 12 bases remaining between them. CDR1 SGHDN and CDR2 FVKESK come from the germline V gene. The CDR3 sequence is 14 residues long. In regard to this clonotype: What it binds is not known.

The receptor was isolated from a human donor in good health. Some libraries in this study had Jurkat cell RNA spiked in. The chain joins TRBV14 to TRBJ1-1; maybe TRBD1 (6 bases). The sample consisted of naive CD8+ T cells from blood, with Jurkat cell RNA spiked in. Subset indicated: FACS-sorted CD8+CD4-CCR7+CD45RA+ naive T cells. The CDR3 region is CASSQDGGQGEAFF. The CDR3 region has the DNA TGTGCCAGCAGCCAAGATGGGGGGCAGGGTGAAGCTTTCTTT.